This T cell receptor (beta chain) was recorded in a study of blood T cell repertoires in COVID-19. CDR1 is SGHNT, CDR2 YYREEE, per germline (reference sequence). V shed 2 bases and J 6 bases; nucleotides not matched to a gene: 6. This CDR3 comprises 17 residues. This clone was counted a single time. Using immunoSEQ multiplex PCR, the repertoire was profiled, and TCRdb retains in-frame clones only, with some absent. The repertoire consists of about 46,000 clones, with about 90% occurring once and the leading ten covering approximately 15%. Sequencing was performed on peripheral blood. The origin of this receptor is a human donor in a cohort sampled during active COVID-19. The chain employs TRBV5-4 and TRBJ2-1; 15 nucleotides align to TRBD2. The CDR3 DNA is TGTGCCAGCAGCTTAGGACTAGCGGGGGGGCCAATCAATGAGCAGTTCTTC. It codes for CASSLGLAGGPINEQFF.